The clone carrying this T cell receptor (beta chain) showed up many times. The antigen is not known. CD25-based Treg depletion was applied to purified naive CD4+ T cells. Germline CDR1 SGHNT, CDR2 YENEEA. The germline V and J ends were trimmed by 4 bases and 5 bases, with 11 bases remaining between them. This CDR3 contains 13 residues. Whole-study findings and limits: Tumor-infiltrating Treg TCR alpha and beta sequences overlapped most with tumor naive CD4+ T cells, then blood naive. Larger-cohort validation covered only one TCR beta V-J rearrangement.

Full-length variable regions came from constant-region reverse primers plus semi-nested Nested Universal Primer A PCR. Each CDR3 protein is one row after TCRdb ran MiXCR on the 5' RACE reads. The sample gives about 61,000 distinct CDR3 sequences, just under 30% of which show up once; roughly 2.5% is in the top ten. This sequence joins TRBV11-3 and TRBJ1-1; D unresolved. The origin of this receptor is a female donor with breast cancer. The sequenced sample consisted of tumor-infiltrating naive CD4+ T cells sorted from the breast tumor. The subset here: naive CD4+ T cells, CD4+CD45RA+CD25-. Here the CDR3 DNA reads TGTGCCAGCAGCTGGAGTGACTCTACTGAAGCTTTCTTT. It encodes CASSWSDSTEAFF.